Listed below are T cell receptor beta chains from one sample, sequenced in a study of blood T cell repertoires in COVID-19. Profiled with immunoSEQ multiplex PCR; TCRdb holds only in-frame clones, not every one. The data hold some 150,000 clones, with about 87% observed a single time. Sample: peripheral blood. The receptor set was obtained from a man aged 50-60 years who had recovered from COVID-19. Both conserved end residues are part of each CDR3. Fields, in order: D gene, clone size, J gene, V gene, CDR3 protein, CDR3 DNA. The D gene is left open where the match is weak. Only some rows state a clone size, as once, few, many or a class for expanded clones.

D gene: TRBD2; clone size: .; J gene: TRBJ2-1; V gene: TRBV9; CDR3 protein: CASSVVGSGGFPSSYNEQFF; CDR3 DNA: TGTGCCAGCAGCGTAGTGGGTAGCGGGGGTTTCCCGAGCTCCTACAATGAGCAGTTCTTC
D gene: TRBD1; clone size: .; J gene: TRBJ2-2; V gene: TRBV5-6; CDR3 protein: CASSYRDRATGELFF; CDR3 DNA: TGTGCCAGCAGCTACCGGGACAGGGCAACCGGGGAGCTGTTTTTT
D gene: TRBD2; clone size: .; J gene: TRBJ2-7; V gene: TRBV11-3; CDR3 protein: CASSLGLAGGRNEQYF; CDR3 DNA: TGTGCCAGCAGCCTAGGACTAGCGGGGGGGCGAAACGAGCAGTACTTC
D gene: TRBD1; clone size: once; J gene: TRBJ2-7; V gene: TRBV29-1; CDR3 protein: CSVVTGDEQYF; CDR3 DNA: TGCAGCGTAGTGACAGGGGACGAGCAGTACTTC
D gene: .; clone size: .; J gene: TRBJ2-7; V gene: TRBV29-1; CDR3 protein: CSVDVWGEEQYF; CDR3 DNA: TGCAGCGTTGATGTGTGGGGGGAAGAGCAGTACTTC
D gene: TRBD2; clone size: .; J gene: TRBJ2-3; V gene: TRBV7-2; CDR3 protein: CASSLQTSGGATDTQYF; CDR3 DNA: TGTGCCAGCAGCTTACAGACTAGCGGGGGGGCGACAGATACGCAGTATTTT
D gene: TRBD1; clone size: .; J gene: TRBJ2-7; V gene: TRBV4-1; CDR3 protein: CASSHVDRAYEQYF; CDR3 DNA: TGCGCCAGCAGCCACGTAGACAGGGCCTACGAGCAGTACTTC
D gene: .; clone size: once; J gene: TRBJ2-3; V gene: TRBV24-1; CDR3 protein: CATSDGTSTAADTQYF; CDR3 DNA: TGTGCCACCAGTGATGGGACTTCTACCGCCGCAGATACGCAGTATTTT
D gene: TRBD2; clone size: .; J gene: TRBJ2-1; V gene: TRBV6-2/TRBV6-3; CDR3 protein: CASSTGTSGGANEQFF; CDR3 DNA: TGTGCCAGCAGTACCGGGACTAGCGGGGGAGCGAATGAGCAGTTCTTC
D gene: TRBD2; clone size: .; J gene: TRBJ2-7; V gene: TRBV11-2; CDR3 protein: CASSPGLARTYEQYF; CDR3 DNA: TGTGCCAGCAGCCCGGGACTAGCGCGAACCTACGAGCAGTACTTC
D gene: .; clone size: .; J gene: TRBJ2-5; V gene: TRBV7-3; CDR3 protein: CASSFGVRETQYF; CDR3 DNA: TGTGCCAGCAGCTTCGGGGTTCGGGAGACCCAGTACTTC
D gene: .; clone size: .; J gene: TRBJ2-7; V gene: TRBV15; CDR3 protein: CATSNSAPSSYEQYF; CDR3 DNA: TGTGCCACCAGCAACTCGGCTCCTAGCTCCTACGAGCAGTACTTC
D gene: .; clone size: .; J gene: TRBJ1-2; V gene: TRBV9; CDR3 protein: CASSVVGANYGYTF; CDR3 DNA: TGTGCCAGCAGCGTAGTAGGGGCCAACTATGGCTACACCTTC
D gene: TRBD2; clone size: .; J gene: TRBJ2-7; V gene: TRBV5-6; CDR3 protein: CASSLGTSGGDYEQYF; CDR3 DNA: TGTGCCAGCAGCTTGGGGACTAGCGGGGGGGATTACGAGCAGTACTTC
D gene: TRBD1; clone size: .; J gene: TRBJ2-2; V gene: TRBV7-8; CDR3 protein: CATIQGVGTGELFF; CDR3 DNA: TGTGCCACAATTCAGGGGGTAGGCACCGGGGAGCTGTTTTTT
D gene: TRBD2; clone size: .; J gene: TRBJ2-7; V gene: TRBV30; CDR3 protein: CACLAGVYEQYF; CDR3 DNA: TGTGCCTGCTTAGCGGGGGTATACGAGCAGTACTTC
D gene: .; clone size: .; J gene: TRBJ2-3; V gene: TRBV6-2/TRBV6-3; CDR3 protein: CASSLGGLYSTDTQYF; CDR3 DNA: TGTGCCAGCAGCCTCGGGGGACTCTATAGCACAGATACGCAGTATTTT
D gene: .; clone size: once; J gene: TRBJ1-3; V gene: TRBV19; CDR3 protein: CASRPDYDSGNTIYF; CDR3 DNA: TGTGCCAGTAGGCCAGATTATGACTCTGGAAACACCATATATTTT
D gene: TRBD1; clone size: .; J gene: TRBJ1-3; V gene: TRBV6-5; CDR3 protein: CASSYSQGAAGNTIYF; CDR3 DNA: TGTGCCAGCAGTTACTCACAGGGGGCAGCTGGAAACACCATATATTTT
D gene: TRBD2; clone size: .; J gene: TRBJ2-1; V gene: TRBV11-2; CDR3 protein: CASSLASGGTNEQFF; CDR3 DNA: TGTGCCAGCAGCTTAGCGAGCGGGGGGACAAATGAGCAGTTCTTC
D gene: .; clone size: .; J gene: TRBJ1-6; V gene: TRBV6-5; CDR3 protein: CASMRERNSPLHF; CDR3 DNA: TGTGCCAGCATGCGAGAGAGAAATTCACCCCTCCACTTT
D gene: TRBD1; clone size: once; J gene: TRBJ1-6; V gene: TRBV6-5; CDR3 protein: CASRAGGSSPLHF; CDR3 DNA: TGTGCCAGCAGGGCAGGGGGTAGTTCACCCCTCCACTTT
D gene: TRBD1; clone size: .; J gene: TRBJ2-5; V gene: TRBV5-1; CDR3 protein: CASSLGTVTWGEETQYF; CDR3 DNA: TGCGCCAGCAGCCTAGGGACAGTCACCTGGGGCGAAGAGACCCAGTACTTC
D gene: TRBD1; clone size: .; J gene: TRBJ2-5; V gene: TRBV29-1; CDR3 protein: CSFRDRETQYF; CDR3 DNA: TGCAGCTTCCGGGACAGGGAGACCCAGTACTTC
D gene: TRBD1; clone size: .; J gene: TRBJ2-1; V gene: TRBV19; CDR3 protein: CASSRDRSRGYNEQFF; CDR3 DNA: TGTGCCAGTAGTAGGGACAGAAGTAGGGGGTACAATGAGCAGTTCTTC
D gene: .; clone size: .; J gene: TRBJ1-3; V gene: TRBV7-2; CDR3 protein: CASSQRIKQKDSGNTIYF; CDR3 DNA: TGTGCCAGCAGCCAACGGATTAAACAGAAAGACTCTGGAAACACCATATATTTT
D gene: .; clone size: once; J gene: TRBJ2-7; V gene: TRBV18; CDR3 protein: CASSPPFPGHYEQYF; CDR3 DNA: TGTGCCAGCTCACCACCGTTCCCAGGCCACTACGAGCAGTACTTC
D gene: TRBD1; clone size: .; J gene: TRBJ2-5; V gene: TRBV6-2/TRBV6-3; CDR3 protein: CASSKDRGPGTQYF; CDR3 DNA: TGTGCCAGCAGTAAGGACAGGGGCCCAGGGACCCAGTACTTC
D gene: .; clone size: .; J gene: TRBJ2-1; V gene: TRBV6-2/TRBV6-3; CDR3 protein: CASSYSAASSYNEQFF; CDR3 DNA: TGTGCCAGCAGTTACTCGGCGGCGAGCTCCTACAATGAGCAGTTCTTC
D gene: TRBD1; clone size: .; J gene: TRBJ1-2; V gene: TRBV10-3; CDR3 protein: CAIRVTQGAFGYTF; CDR3 DNA: TGTGCCATCAGGGTTACACAGGGGGCGTTTGGCTACACCTTC
D gene: .; clone size: .; J gene: TRBJ1-1; V gene: TRBV10-3; CDR3 protein: CAITTEPNTEAFF; CDR3 DNA: TGTGCCATCACTACAGAGCCGAACACTGAAGCTTTCTTT
D gene: TRBD2; clone size: .; J gene: TRBJ2-1; V gene: TRBV11-3; CDR3 protein: CASSSRGGAMYEQFF; CDR3 DNA: TGTGCCAGCAGCTCCCGCGGGGGGGCTATGTATGAGCAGTTCTTC
D gene: TRBD1; clone size: .; J gene: TRBJ1-5; V gene: TRBV15; CDR3 protein: CATSRGGQGALNQPQHF; CDR3 DNA: TGTGCCACCAGCAGAGGAGGGCAGGGGGCTCTCAATCAGCCCCAGCATTTT
D gene: .; clone size: once; J gene: TRBJ1-5; V gene: TRBV20-1; CDR3 protein: CSASMGAVTNPQPQHF; CDR3 DNA: TGCAGTGCTAGTATGGGGGCGGTTACCAATCCCCAGCCCCAGCATTTT
D gene: TRBD2; clone size: .; J gene: TRBJ2-5; V gene: TRBV5-6; CDR3 protein: CASSPTGGQETQYF; CDR3 DNA: TGTGCCAGCAGCCCGACGGGAGGGCAAGAGACCCAGTACTTC
D gene: .; clone size: .; J gene: TRBJ2-7; V gene: TRBV25-1; CDR3 protein: CASSEYEDSYEQYF; CDR3 DNA: TGTGCCAGCAGTGAATATGAGGACTCCTACGAGCAGTACTTC
D gene: TRBD2; clone size: few; J gene: TRBJ2-5; V gene: TRBV4-2; CDR3 protein: CASSQPTGGKEETQYF; CDR3 DNA: TGTGCCAGCAGCCAGCCAACGGGGGGGAAAGAAGAGACCCAGTACTTC
D gene: .; clone size: .; J gene: TRBJ2-5; V gene: TRBV11-2; CDR3 protein: CASSFRGGETQYF; CDR3 DNA: TGTGCCAGCAGTTTTCGAGGGGGTGAGACCCAGTACTTC
D gene: .; clone size: .; J gene: TRBJ1-4; V gene: TRBV19; CDR3 protein: CASYGGPPGELFF; CDR3 DNA: TGTGCCAGTTATGGGGGCCCTCCCGGGGAACTGTTTTTT
D gene: .; clone size: .; J gene: TRBJ2-5; V gene: TRBV7-2; CDR3 protein: CASSLLGEETQYF; CDR3 DNA: TGTGCCAGCAGCTTATTAGGAGAAGAGACCCAGTACTTC
D gene: TRBD2; clone size: .; J gene: TRBJ2-6; V gene: TRBV9; CDR3 protein: CASSVAGGANAGANVLTF; CDR3 DNA: TGTGCCAGCAGCGTAGCGGGGGGGGCAAACGCTGGGGCCAACGTCCTGACTTTC
D gene: TRBD2; clone size: .; J gene: TRBJ2-3; V gene: TRBV7-2; CDR3 protein: CASSFRRLAGGQDTQYF; CDR3 DNA: TGTGCCAGCAGCTTCAGACGACTAGCGGGGGGGCAAGATACGCAGTATTTT
D gene: .; clone size: .; J gene: TRBJ2-7; V gene: TRBV11-2; CDR3 protein: CASSLGGAASYEQYF; CDR3 DNA: TGTGCCAGCAGCTTAGGCGGAGCAGCTTCCTACGAGCAGTACTTC
D gene: .; clone size: .; J gene: TRBJ2-1; V gene: TRBV7-2; CDR3 protein: CASSLDGSSYNEQFF; CDR3 DNA: TGTGCCAGCAGCTTAGACGGTAGCTCCTACAATGAGCAGTTCTTC
D gene: .; clone size: .; J gene: TRBJ1-2; V gene: TRBV4-3; CDR3 protein: CASSLGVGYTF; CDR3 DNA: TGCGCCAGCAGCCTAGGGGTGGGCTACACCTTC
D gene: TRBD1; clone size: .; J gene: TRBJ1-5; V gene: TRBV6-2/TRBV6-3; CDR3 protein: CASSFPGQGANQPQHF; CDR3 DNA: TGTGCCAGCAGTTTCCCGGGACAGGGGGCGAATCAGCCCCAGCATTTT
D gene: TRBD1; clone size: .; J gene: TRBJ1-1; V gene: TRBV6-1; CDR3 protein: CASSDRDRVVFF; CDR3 DNA: TGTGCCAGCAGTGACCGGGACAGGGTGGTTTTCTTT
D gene: .; clone size: many; J gene: TRBJ2-7; V gene: TRBV15; CDR3 protein: CATQGAATYEQYF; CDR3 DNA: TGTGCCACCCAAGGAGCAGCAACCTACGAGCAGTACTTC
D gene: TRBD2; clone size: .; J gene: TRBJ2-3; V gene: TRBV7-2; CDR3 protein: CASSLALGLAGDTQYF; CDR3 DNA: TGTGCCAGCAGCTTAGCCCTCGGACTAGCGGGGGATACGCAGTATTTT
D gene: TRBD1; clone size: .; J gene: TRBJ1-5; V gene: TRBV6-2/TRBV6-3; CDR3 protein: CASSYLGQPDQPQHF; CDR3 DNA: TGTGCCAGCAGTTACCTGGGACAGCCCGATCAGCCCCAGCATTTT
D gene: TRBD2; clone size: .; J gene: TRBJ2-7; V gene: TRBV5-6; CDR3 protein: CASSFQTSGMRSSYEQYF; CDR3 DNA: TGTGCCAGCAGCTTTCAAACTAGCGGTATGAGGAGCTCCTACGAGCAGTACTTC
D gene: .; clone size: .; J gene: TRBJ2-7; V gene: TRBV5-4; CDR3 protein: CASSSAVSYEQYF; CDR3 DNA: TGTGCCAGCAGCTCGGCGGTCTCCTACGAGCAGTACTTC
D gene: TRBD2; clone size: few; J gene: TRBJ2-3; V gene: TRBV3-1/TRBV3-2; CDR3 protein: CASSRFSGGGTDTQYF; CDR3 DNA: TGTGCCAGCAGCCGATTTAGCGGGGGAGGCACAGATACGCAGTATTTT
D gene: .; clone size: .; J gene: TRBJ1-1; V gene: TRBV13; CDR3 protein: CASSLGGPRSEAFF; CDR3 DNA: TGTGCCAGCAGCCTCGGGGGGCCCAGGTCTGAAGCTTTCTTT